This entry lists 9 T cell receptor beta chains sequenced from one sample in a study of blood T cell repertoires in COVID-19. Produced via immunoSEQ multiplex PCR; TCRdb's table is partial and in-frame only. The repertoire consists of about 380,000 clones, with around 89% occurring once and the leading ten covering roughly 1.2%. Sequenced: PBMCs or T cells enriched from blood (not recorded which). These receptors all come from a woman between 18 and 29 years old who had recovered from COVID-19.

V gene TRBV2 combines with J gene TRBJ2-7; D may be TRBD2 (6 bases). The germline V gene encodes CDR1 SNHLY and CDR2 FYNNEI. Trimming left V 7 bases short and J 3 bases short, with 13 bases between. CDR3 size: 13 residues. The CDR3 is CASKSGVHYEQYF. As DNA, the CDR3 is TGTGCCAGCAAGTCGGGGGTTCACTACGAGCAGTACTTC.

This clone has more than one count but fewer than ten. The genes are TRBV7-9 and TRBJ1-6, with a possible D match to TRBD1 (6 bases). The CDR3 is 16 amino acids. Germline V gives CDR1 SEHNR, CDR2 FQNEAQ (reference sequence). V was pared by 5 bases and J by 5 bases, with 16 bases between. The CDR3 spells CASSPNLGGNNSPLHF. CDR3 nucleotides: TGTGCCAGCAGCCCCAACCTTGGGGGCAATAATTCACCCCTCCACTTT.

This chain joins TRBV3-1 (or the pseudogene TRBV3-2) and TRBJ2-3; a possible D gene is TRBD2 (5 bases). This CDR3 contains 17 residues. With 4 bases removed from V and 0 bases from J, the gap between germline ends came to 17 bases. CDR1 and CDR2 (germline): LGHDT, YNNKEL (reference sequence). CDR3 in amino acids: CASSLLPRVVSTDTQYF. The CDR3 DNA sequence: TGTGCCAGCAGCCTCCTCCCGAGGGTTGTGAGCACAGATACGCAGTATTTT.

The chain combines TRBV10-3 with TRBJ1-4, with D possibly TRBD1 on 5 matching bases. V shed 6 bases and J shed 5 bases, with 10 bases lying between them. CDR3 length equals 13 residues. Germline V gene lookup returns CDR1 ENHRY and CDR2 SYGVKD. The CDR3 DNA reads TGTGCCATCAGCGACGGGGGAAATGAAAAACTGTTTTTT. Protein: CAISDGGNEKLFF.

The rearrangement joins TRBV6-1 to TRBJ1-5; possible D gene TRBD1, 5 bases. The CDR3 spans 15 residues. Looked up from germline, CDR1 is MNHNS and CDR2 is SASEGT. Trimming left V 2 bases short and J 3 bases short, with 11 bases between. CDR3 nucleotide sequence: TGTGCCAGCAGTGAAACCAGGGCTGACAATCAGCCCCAGCATTTT. Encoded protein: CASSETRADNQPQHF.

V is TRBV4-1 and J is TRBJ1-1; D ambiguous. Germline V CDR1 and CDR2: MGHRA, YSYEKL. This CDR3 contains 15 residues. The ends were cut back, 0 bases at V and 3 bases at J, with 11 bases in the middle. CDR3 in amino acids: CASSQEIAGYTEAFF. The CDR3 coding sequence is TGCGCCAGCAGCCAAGAAATCGCAGGATACACTGAAGCTTTCTTT.

This clone was detected a few times. The V call is TRBV29-1, the J call TRBJ1-2; D is unresolved. V was cut by 1 base and J by 8 bases, with 26 bases left in between. CDR3 length equals 17 residues. From germline, CDR1 is SQVTM and CDR2 ANQGSEA. As DNA, the CDR3 is TGCAGCGTTGAAGCCCCGAACAATGGTCTTACCAGAGGCGGCTACACCTTC. It codes for CSVEAPNNGLTRGGYTF.

The genes are TRBV11-1 and TRBJ1-2; 7 bases agree with TRBD1. The V gene end was trimmed by 5 bases and the J gene end by 4 bases; junction bases not matched to a gene: 7. The CDR3 is 14 amino acids. CDR1 and CDR2 from the germline V gene are SGHAT and FQDESV (reference sequence). CDR3 loop: CASSQRQGFYGYTF. DNA for the CDR3: TGTGCCAGCAGCCAACGACAGGGATTCTATGGCTACACCTTC.

This clone was observed a few times. The chain is built from TRBV5-1 and TRBJ1-4; TRBD1 is a possible D gene (5 bases). V shed 3 bases and J shed 5 bases, with 17 bases lying between them. Germline CDR1 is SGHRS and CDR2 is YFSETQ. CDR3 length: 16 amino acids. CDR3 sequence: CASSYPNRIQNEKLFF. CDR3 in DNA: TGCGCCAGCAGCTACCCGAACAGGATCCAGAATGAAAAACTGTTTTTT.